Below are 24 T cell receptor beta chains sequenced from a single sample in a study of identical twins. TCRdb fed the 5' RACE reads into MiXCR, producing one record per CDR3 protein. The sample has 550,000 to 700,000 distinct CDR3 sequences, around 20% seen once. The same data also contributed to another study, on T cells expressing NK-cell markers.

The specimen sequenced was PBMCs. The receptors here all came from a young woman in good health.

At least ten counts were recorded for this clonotype. The J gene is TRBJ2-3, the V gene TRBV12-3 or TRBV12-4; 13 bases agree with TRBD2. The trim removed 4 bases at V and 3 bases at J, leaving 7 bases unmatched. The CDR3 totals 17 residues. The CDR3 bases are TGTGCCAGCAGTTCCTTATGGACTAGCGGGAGTACAGATACGCAGTATTTT. Translating gives CASSSLWTSGSTDTQYF.

The rearrangement links TRBV7-2 to TRBJ1-2, with 8 bases matching TRBD1. Per the germline V gene, CDR1 is SGHTA and CDR2 is FQGNSA. V lost 8 bases to trimming and J lost 5 bases; unmatched junction nucleotides: 10. CDR3 length: 14 amino acids. This chain's CDR3 is CASSPRQGLYGYTF. Written as DNA, the CDR3 is TGTGCCAGCTCCCCGAGACAGGGGCTGTATGGCTACACCTTC.

V is TRBV19 and J is TRBJ1-5; D gene ambiguous. V lost 7 bases and J 7 bases, leaving 11 bases between the germline ends. This CDR3 region has 12 residues. CDR1 is LNHDA, CDR2 SQIVND, per germline (reference sequence). The chain's CDR3 is CASKGLEQPQHF. The CDR3 bases are TGTGCCAGTAAGGGTCTGGAGCAGCCCCAGCATTTT.

In this sample, this clonotype turned up a few times. This chain links TRBV7-8 with TRBJ1-1, with D unclear. Germline assignment: CDR1 SGHVS and CDR2 FQNEAQ. V was pared by 3 bases and J by 4 bases, with 12 bases between. The CDR3 extends over 14 amino acids. In DNA form, the CDR3 reads TGTGCCAGCAGCTTCACACCCAACCCCACTGAAGCTTTCTTT. Protein sequence: CASSFTPNPTEAFF.

This clonotype was observed at least ten times. The gene calls are TRBV5-8 and TRBJ2-6; D gene ambiguous. V was pared by 6 bases and J by 4 bases, with 8 bases between. The V gene's germline CDR1 is SGHTS and CDR2 YDEGEE. CDR3 length equals 13 residues. The CDR3 region has the DNA TGTGCCAGCACCCGATGGGGGGCCAACGTCCTGACTTTC. Protein product: CASTRWGANVLTF. Filled out from reference TRBV5-8 and TRBJ2-6, the complete variable domain reads EAGVTQSPTHLIKTRGQQATLRCSPISGHTSVYWYQQALGLGLQFLLWYDEGEERNRGNFPPRFSGRQFPNYSSELNVNALELEDSALYLCASTRWGANVLTFGAGSRLTVL.

This clonotype appeared many times. This rearrangement joins TRBV20-1 to TRBJ2-7; D is ambiguous. This CDR3 region has 13 residues. Trimming pared 5 bases from V and 3 bases from J, leaving 14 bases between. The germline gives CDR1 DFQATT, CDR2 SNEGSKA (reference sequence). The CDR3 here is CSAVEVPGYEQYF. DNA of the CDR3: TGCAGTGCTGTCGAAGTCCCAGGCTACGAGCAGTACTTC.

This clonotype was detected only a few times. The CDR3 loop is CASSHGMLESIQYF. As DNA, the CDR3 is TGCGCCAGCAGCCACGGCATGCTGGAGAGCATTCAGTACTTC. The chain couples TRBV5-1 to TRBJ2-4; D is undetermined. The V gene lost 4 bases and the J gene lost 9 bases, with 17 bases spanning the gap. The CDR3 sequence is 14 residues long. Germline values: CDR1 SGHRS, CDR2 YFSETQ.

The chain carries TRBV3-1 and TRBJ2-2; no firm D call. The CDR3 length is 12 residues. The germline V gene has CDR1 LGHDT and CDR2 YNNKEL (reference sequence). Trimming took 8 bases from V and 7 from J, leaving 11 bases between them. The CDR3 loop reads CASRPFLGELFF. Here the CDR3 DNA reads TGTGCCAGCCGTCCCTTTCTCGGGGAGCTGTTTTTT.

The chain has TRBV6-1 and TRBJ1-2; a weak D match, TRBD1 (5 bases). The CDR3 sequence is 14 residues long. Trimming removed 10 bases from V and 2 bases from J, with 17 bases in between. Germline CDR1 reads MNHNS; CDR2 reads SASEGT. This CDR3 is CATQPTATNYGYTF. CDR3 nucleotide sequence: TGTGCCACACAACCGACAGCTACCAACTATGGCTACACCTTC.

This rearrangement joins TRBV5-1 to TRBJ2-1; D is perhaps TRBD2 (5 bases). This CDR3 has 16 residues. Germline values: CDR1 SGHRS, CDR2 YFSETQ. V was pared by 0 bases and J by 1 base, with 11 bases between. This CDR3 is CASSLEDLGSYNEQFF. CDR3 bases: TGCGCCAGCAGCTTGGAGGACTTGGGATCCTACAATGAGCAGTTCTTC.

This clonotype was detected ten times or more. V is TRBV12-3 or TRBV12-4 and J is TRBJ2-5, with 11 bases identical to TRBD2. The CDR3 runs 15 residues. The trim removed 5 bases at V and 7 bases at J, leaving 9 bases unmatched. The CDR3 bases are TGTGCCAGCAGTGAATTTCATAGCGGGAGGGGGACCCAGTACTTC. This encodes CASSEFHSGRGTQYF.

This clonotype was seen a handful of times. The J gene is TRBJ1-4, the V gene TRBV10-3; D gene ambiguous. CDR3 length equals 15 residues. Between the trimmed V and J ends, which lost 3 bases and 8 bases, there was a span of 16 bases. The germline CDR1 and CDR2 sequences are ENHRY and SYGVKD. The CDR3 DNA sequence: TGTGCCATCAGTGACCCGGCGTTCCTTTACGAAAAACTGTTTTTT. Protein: CAISDPAFLYEKLFF.

This clonotype was picked up a small number of times. The J gene is TRBJ2-7, the V gene TRBV20-1; maybe TRBD2 (6 bases). Trimming took 3 bases from V and 4 from J, leaving 13 bases between them. Germline V gene lookup returns CDR1 DFQATT and CDR2 SNEGSKA (reference sequence). CDR3 length equals 13 residues. The CDR3 loop reads CSASYGGEYEQYF. In DNA, the CDR3 is TGCAGTGCTAGTTACGGCGGGGAATACGAGCAGTACTTC.

The CDR3 nucleotides are TGTGCCATCAGGGGGGGTAATTCACCCCTCCACTTT. Protein: CAIRGGNSPLHF. The chain combines TRBV6-5 with TRBJ1-6; 7 bases align to TRBD1. There are 12 residues in the CDR3. The germline V gene encodes CDR1 MNHEY and CDR2 SVGAGI. The junction had 3 bases not matched to a gene; V was cut back by 10 bases and J by 6 bases.

This clonotype was detected only a few times. The CDR3 DNA follows: TGTGCCAGCAGCGTTCCGGGACAGGATGAAAAACTGTTTTTT. Translation: CASSVPGQDEKLFF. This chain connects TRBV5-5 to TRBJ1-4; 8 nucleotides line up with TRBD1. CDR3 size: 14 residues. Germline CDR1 SGHKS, CDR2 YYEKEE (reference sequence). After removal of 4 bases from V and 6 bases from J, the junction contained 5 bases not matched to a gene. Using reference TRBV5-5 and TRBJ1-4 for the parts outside the CDR3, the full variable domain is DAGVTQSPTHLIKTRGQQVTLRCSPISGHKSVSWYQQVLGQGPQFIFQYYEKEERGRGNFPDRFSARQFPNYSSELNVNALLLGDSALYLCASSVPGQDEKLFFGSGTQLSVL.

V gene TRBV11-2 combines with J gene TRBJ1-5, with no clear D. This CDR3 is 13 amino acids long. Germline CDR1 SGHAT, CDR2 FQNNGV. V lost 4 bases and J lost 2, with 6 bases in between. The CDR3 nucleotides are TGTGCCAGCAGCTATACACGCAATCAGCCCCAGCATTTT. Translating it yields CASSYTRNQPQHF.

J is TRBJ2-1 and V is TRBV20-1; 14 bases agree with TRBD2. With V trimmed by 6 bases and J by 2 bases, 6 bases remained unmatched. The CDR3 sequence is 16 residues long. Germline V gene lookup returns CDR1 DFQATT and CDR2 SNEGSKA (reference sequence). The CDR3 DNA reads as TGCAGTGCGCCCGGGACTAGCGGGAGTGCCTACAATGAGCAGTTCTTC. Translated: CSAPGTSGSAYNEQFF.

CDR3 coding DNA: TGTGCCAGTCGGGGGACGGGCTACGAGCAGTACTTC. Translated, it gives CASRGTGYEQYF. The chain links TRBV10-3 to TRBJ2-7; the D gene is possibly TRBD2 (6 bases). Germline CDR1 is ENHRY and CDR2 is SYGVKD. Trimming took 10 bases from V and 3 from J, leaving 13 bases between them. This CDR3 comprises 12 residues.

In DNA form, the CDR3 reads TGTGCCAGCAGCTTGTGGGGGGGGGCGGAACAACATACGCAGTATTTT. Amino acids: CASSLWGGAEQHTQYF. The V call is TRBV5-8, the J call TRBJ2-3; weak D call: TRBD2 (7 bases). V lost 1 base and J lost 7, with 19 bases in between. This CDR3 has 16 residues. The germline CDR1 and CDR2 sequences are SGHTS and YDEGEE.

This clonotype was detected ten times or more. The J gene is TRBJ1-2, the V gene TRBV5-1; a possible D gene is TRBD1 (6 bases). In germline, CDR1 is SGHRS, CDR2 YFSETQ. The CDR3 has 14 residues. Trimming stripped 5 bases from V and 2 bases from J, with 13 bases between. The CDR3 DNA sequence: TGCGCCAGCAGTCCCGGACAGTCCAACTATGGCTACACCTTC. Residues: CASSPGQSNYGYTF.

The table lists this clonotype with a few counts. The V call is TRBV5-4, the J call TRBJ2-7; D may be TRBD2 (5 bases). Germline-derived CDR1 and CDR2 are SGHNT and YYREEE (reference sequence). This CDR3 comprises 13 residues. Trimming took off 4 bases at V and 6 bases at J, with 14 bases between the two ends. In DNA, the CDR3 is TGTGCCAGCAGCCGTTCTGAGGGCGGCGAGCAGTACTTC. This codes for CASSRSEGGEQYF.

The chain recombines TRBV6-5 with TRBJ2-3; TRBD1 agrees at 7 bases. This CDR3 has 14 amino acids. Per germline, CDR1 MNHEY and CDR2 SVGAGI. V lost 2 bases, J lost 5 bases, and 4 bases stayed unmatched. CDR3 sequence: CASSYRQGGDTQYF. The CDR3 DNA reads as TGTGCCAGCAGTTACAGACAGGGTGGAGATACGCAGTATTTT.

The rearrangement joins TRBV12-3 or TRBV12-4 to TRBJ1-2, with D uncertain. Trimming took off 3 bases at V and 7 bases at J, with 21 bases between the two ends. This CDR3 is built from 16 residues. The CDR3 protein is CASSFVVRRRGFGYTF. DNA for the CDR3: TGTGCCAGCAGTTTTGTCGTAAGACGCCGAGGTTTTGGCTACACCTTC.

This clonotype occurred a few times. The CDR3 loop is CASSRTRAAGELFF. CDR3 DNA sequence: TGTGCCAGCAGCCGGACTAGGGCTGCCGGGGAGCTGTTTTTT. V gene TRBV6-1 combines with J gene TRBJ2-2; TRBD2 aligns across 7 bases. Trimming cost V 6 bases and J 6 bases; bases outside gene matches: 7. The germline V gene encodes CDR1 MNHNS and CDR2 SASEGT. The CDR3 covers 14 residues.